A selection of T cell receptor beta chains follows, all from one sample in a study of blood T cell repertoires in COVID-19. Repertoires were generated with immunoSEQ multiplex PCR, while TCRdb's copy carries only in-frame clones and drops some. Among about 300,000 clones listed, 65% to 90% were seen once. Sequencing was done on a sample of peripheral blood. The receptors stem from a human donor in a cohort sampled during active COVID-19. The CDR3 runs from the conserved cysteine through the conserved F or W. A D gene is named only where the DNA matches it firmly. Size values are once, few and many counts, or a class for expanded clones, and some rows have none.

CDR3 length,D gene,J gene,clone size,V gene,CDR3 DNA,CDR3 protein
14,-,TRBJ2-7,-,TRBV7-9,TGTGCCAGCAGCTCTACAGGGTTAACTGACGAGCAGTACTTC,CASSSTGLTDEQYF
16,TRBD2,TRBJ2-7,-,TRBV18,TGTGCCAGCTCACCACCGGGAGGGACTGGAGCCTACGAGCAGTACTTC,CASSPPGGTGAYEQYF
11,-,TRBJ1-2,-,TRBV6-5,TGTGCCAGCAGTTACGGGGGGTCCTACACCTTC,CASSYGGSYTF
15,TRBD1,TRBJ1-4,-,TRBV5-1,TGCGCCAGCAGCTTGATGACAGGGGGCGGTGAAAAACTGTTTTTT,CASSLMTGGGEKLFF
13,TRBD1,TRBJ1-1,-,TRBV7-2,TGTGCCAGCAGCTTTCTAGGGGGCCCTGAAGCTTTCTTT,CASSFLGGPEAFF
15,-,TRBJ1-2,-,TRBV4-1,TGCGCCAGCAGCCAAGAAAAGTTGGAGGGGTATGGCTACACCTTC,CASSQEKLEGYGYTF
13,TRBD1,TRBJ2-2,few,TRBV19,TGTGCCAGTAGCCGGGACAGGCCGTCGGGGCTGTTTTTT,CASSRDRPSGLFF
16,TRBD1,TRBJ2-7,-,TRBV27,TGTGCCAGCAGTTCCTCCAGGACAGGGATCCCCTACGAGCAGTACTTC,CASSSSRTGIPYEQYF
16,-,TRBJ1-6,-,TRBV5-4,TGTGCCAGCAGCGAGAAAGGGGGAGGGAGTAGTTCACCCCTCCACTTT,CASSEKGGGSSSPLHF
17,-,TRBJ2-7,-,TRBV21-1,TGTGCCAGCAGCAAAGGTTCCCACGGGAGCGGGGTATGCGAGCAGTACTTC,CASSKGSHGSGVCEQYF
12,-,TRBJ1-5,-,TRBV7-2,TGTGCCAGCAGCTTAGGTTCCTCGCCCCAGCATTTT,CASSLGSSPQHF
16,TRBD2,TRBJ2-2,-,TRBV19,TGTGCCAGTACCCAAGTAGCGGGAGGTTACACCGGGGAGCTGTTTTTT,CASTQVAGGYTGELFF
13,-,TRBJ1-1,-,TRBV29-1,TGCAGCGTTGGCTCCCACGAGGGCACTGAAGCTTTCTTT,CSVGSHEGTEAFF
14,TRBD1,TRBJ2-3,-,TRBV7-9,TGTGCCAGCAGCATTCTACAGGGGGTCGATACGCAGTATTTT,CASSILQGVDTQYF
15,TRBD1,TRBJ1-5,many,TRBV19,TGTGCCAGTAGTGACCGGACAGGGTTTAGGCAGCCCCAGCATTTT,CASSDRTGFRQPQHF
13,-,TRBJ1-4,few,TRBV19,TGTGCCAGTAGTGTACAGGGTAATGAAAAACTGTTTTTT,CASSVQGNEKLFF
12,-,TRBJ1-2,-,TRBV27,TGTGCCAGCAGTGGAGCTTGGGGCGGCTACACCTTC,CASSGAWGGYTF
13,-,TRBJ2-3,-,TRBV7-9,TGTGCCAGCAGCCCGAGTTGGTGGGATACGCAGTATTTT,CASSPSWWDTQYF
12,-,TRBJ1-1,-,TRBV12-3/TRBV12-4,TGTGCCAGCACCTTCGGACATCTTGAAGCTTTCTTT,CASTFGHLEAFF
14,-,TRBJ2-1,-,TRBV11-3,TGTGCCAGCAGCTTAGGGGCCTCGATGACTGAGCAGTTCTTC,CASSLGASMTEQFF
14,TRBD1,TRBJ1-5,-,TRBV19,TGTGCCAGTAGTTCGGGACAGATCAATCAGCCCCAGCATTTT,CASSSGQINQPQHF
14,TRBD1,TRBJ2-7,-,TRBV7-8,TGTGCCAGCAGCCGCCAGACAGGGACCTACGAGCAGTACTTC,CASSRQTGTYEQYF
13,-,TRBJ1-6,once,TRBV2,TGTGCCAGCAACCAGGGTTATAATTCACCCCTCCACTTT,CASNQGYNSPLHF
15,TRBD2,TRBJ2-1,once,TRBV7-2,TGTGCCAGCAGCTTAGAGGGACTAGCGCCTGCAGGTAGGGTCTTC,CASSLEGLAPAGRVF
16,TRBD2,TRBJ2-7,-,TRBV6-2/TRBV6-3,TGTGCCAGCAGTTTACTAGCGGGAGCCCCCTCCTACGAGCAGTACTTC,CASSLLAGAPSYEQYF
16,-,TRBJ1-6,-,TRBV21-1,TGTGCCAGCAGCAAGACGAGCCGCACTAATAATTCACCCCTCCACTTT,CASSKTSRTNNSPLHF
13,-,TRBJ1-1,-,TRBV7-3,TGTGCCAGCAGCTCCGGACAGAACACTGAAGCTTTCTTT,CASSSGQNTEAFF
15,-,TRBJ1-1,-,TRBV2,TGTGCCAGCAGTGTCCTAATACAGGTGGACACTGAAGCTTTCTTT,CASSVLIQVDTEAFF
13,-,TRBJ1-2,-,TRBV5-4,TGTGCCAGCAGCTTAACTGGGGGCGATGGCTACACCTTC,CASSLTGGDGYTF
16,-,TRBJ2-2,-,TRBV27,TGTGCCAGCAGTTTACTCGTGGCAGGGACAAACGGGGAGCTGTTTTTT,CASSLLVAGTNGELFF
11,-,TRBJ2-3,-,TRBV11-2,TGTGCCAGCAGCTTGAGAGATACGCAGTATTTT,CASSLRDTQYF
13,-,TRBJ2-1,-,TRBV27,TGTGCCAGCAGTTGGGACTCTTCCAATGAGCAGTTCTTC,CASSWDSSNEQFF
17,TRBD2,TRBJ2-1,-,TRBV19,TGTGCCAGTAGTATTGGCGGGAGCCGAGGCACCTACAATGAGCAGTTCTTC,CASSIGGSRGTYNEQFF
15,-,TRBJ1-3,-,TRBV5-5,TGTGCCAGCAGCTCAGGACAGAGCTCTGGAAACACCATATATTTT,CASSSGQSSGNTIYF
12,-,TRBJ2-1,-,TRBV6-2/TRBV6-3,TGTGCCAGCAGCCTAGTGGACAATGAGCAGTTCTTC,CASSLVDNEQFF
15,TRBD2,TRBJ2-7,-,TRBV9,TGTGCCAGCAGCCCAGGGACTAGCGGGAGGTTTGAGCAGTACTTC,CASSPGTSGRFEQYF
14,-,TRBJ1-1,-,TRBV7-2,TGTGCCAGCAGCTTAGGGAGGGGATCCACTGAAGCTTTCTTT,CASSLGRGSTEAFF
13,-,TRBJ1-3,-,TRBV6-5,TGTGCCAGCAGTTACGCAGGGAGAAACACCATATATTTT,CASSYAGRNTIYF
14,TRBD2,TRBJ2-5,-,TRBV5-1,TGCGCCAGCAATCAAGCGGGAGATAGAGAGACCCAGTACTTC,CASNQAGDRETQYF
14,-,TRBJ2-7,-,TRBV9,TGTGCCAGCAGCGTAGCGGCGGCAGGGCGCGAGCAGTACTTC,CASSVAAAGREQYF
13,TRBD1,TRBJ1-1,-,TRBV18,TGTGCCAGCTCGGATCAGGGGGACACTGAAGCTTTCTTT,CASSDQGDTEAFF
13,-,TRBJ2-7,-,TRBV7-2,TGTGCCAGCAGCTTCAGACTAGTCTCCGAGCAGTACTTC,CASSFRLVSEQYF
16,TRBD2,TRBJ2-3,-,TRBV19,TGTGCCAGTAGTATCTTACACAGCCCGGGAGGGGATACGCAGTATTTT,CASSILHSPGGDTQYF
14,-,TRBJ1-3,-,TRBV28,TGTGCCAGCAGTTTGGGGGGCTCTGGAAACACCATATATTTT,CASSLGGSGNTIYF
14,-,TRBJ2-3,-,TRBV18,TGTGCCAGCTCACCGAAGGAGGGCAGCGATACGCAGTATTTT,CASSPKEGSDTQYF
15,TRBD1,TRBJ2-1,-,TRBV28,TGTGCCAGCAGATGGGGACAGGGGACCTACAATGAGCAGTTCTTC,CASRWGQGTYNEQFF
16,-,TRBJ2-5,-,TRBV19,TGTGCCAGTAGCCCCTGGGATAGCGAAACCAAAGAGACCCAGTACTTC,CASSPWDSETKETQYF
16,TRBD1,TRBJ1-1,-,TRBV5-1,TGCGCCAGCAGCTTGGAGGCGACAGGGAGACACACTGAAGCTTTCTTT,CASSLEATGRHTEAFF
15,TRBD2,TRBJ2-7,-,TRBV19,TGTGCCAGTAGCAGTCTAGCGGTTAAGGTACGAGAGCAGTACTTC,CASSSLAVKVREQYF
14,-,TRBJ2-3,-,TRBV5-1,TGCGCCAGCAGCTTGGCCGTCTCCTTGGATACGCAGTATTTT,CASSLAVSLDTQYF
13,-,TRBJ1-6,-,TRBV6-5,TGTGCCAGCAGTTCAGAGCGTTATTCACCCCTCCACTTT,CASSSERYSPLHF
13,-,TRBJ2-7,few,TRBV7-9,TGTGCCAGCAGTAACACGCTCTCCTACGAGCAGTACTTC,CASSNTLSYEQYF